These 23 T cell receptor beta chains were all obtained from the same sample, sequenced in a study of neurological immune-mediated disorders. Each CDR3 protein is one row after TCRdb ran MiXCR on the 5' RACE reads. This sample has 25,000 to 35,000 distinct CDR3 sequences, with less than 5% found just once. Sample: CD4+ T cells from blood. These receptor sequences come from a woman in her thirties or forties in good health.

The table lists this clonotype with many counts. CDR3 DNA: TGTGCCAGCATGAGGGAAATCGGGGAGCTGTTTTTT. It is translated as CASMREIGELFF. V usage is TRBV25-1 and J usage is TRBJ2-2; D perhaps matches TRBD2 (5 bases). The CDR3 sequence is 12 residues long. The V gene lost 7 bases and the J gene lost 7 bases, with 10 bases spanning the gap. Looked up from germline, CDR1 is MGHDK and CDR2 is SYGVNS.

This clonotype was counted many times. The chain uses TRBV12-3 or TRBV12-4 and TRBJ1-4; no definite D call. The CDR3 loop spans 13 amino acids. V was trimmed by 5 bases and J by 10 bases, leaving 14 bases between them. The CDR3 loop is CASSPGIVGKLFF. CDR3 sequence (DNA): TGTGCCAGCAGTCCCGGGATCGTTGGAAAACTGTTTTTT.

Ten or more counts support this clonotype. CDR3 DNA sequence: TGTGCCAGCAGCTTAGATCGGGGTGGAGGGGCCATTGAAGCTTTCTTT. Translation: CASSLDRGGGAIEAFF. V is TRBV7-8 and J is TRBJ1-1; possibly TRBD1 for D (5 bases). Germline V gene lookup returns CDR1 SGHVS and CDR2 FQNEAQ. This CDR3 is 16 amino acids long. V was cut by 1 base and J by 7 bases, with 19 bases left in between.

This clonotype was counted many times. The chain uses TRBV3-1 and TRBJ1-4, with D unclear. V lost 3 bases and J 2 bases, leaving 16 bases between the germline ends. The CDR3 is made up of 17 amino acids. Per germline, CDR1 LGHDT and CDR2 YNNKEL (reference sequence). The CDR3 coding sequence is TGTGCCAGCAGCCACTTACTCGGGCAGCGGACTAATGAAAAACTGTTTTTT. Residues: CASSHLLGQRTNEKLFF.

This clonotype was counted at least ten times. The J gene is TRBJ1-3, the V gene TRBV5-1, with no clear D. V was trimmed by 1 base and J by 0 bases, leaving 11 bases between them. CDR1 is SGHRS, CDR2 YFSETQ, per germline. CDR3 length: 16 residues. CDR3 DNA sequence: TGCGCCAGCAGCTTGACCGGGATATACTCTGGAAACACCATATATTTT. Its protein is CASSLTGIYSGNTIYF.

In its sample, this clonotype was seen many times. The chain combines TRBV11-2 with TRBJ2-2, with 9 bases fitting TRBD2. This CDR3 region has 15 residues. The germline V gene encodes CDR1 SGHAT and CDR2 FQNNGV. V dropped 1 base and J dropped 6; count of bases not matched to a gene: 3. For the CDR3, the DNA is TGTGCCAGCAGCTTAGTTCGGACTAGCGCCGGGGAGCTGTTTTTT. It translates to CASSLVRTSAGELFF.

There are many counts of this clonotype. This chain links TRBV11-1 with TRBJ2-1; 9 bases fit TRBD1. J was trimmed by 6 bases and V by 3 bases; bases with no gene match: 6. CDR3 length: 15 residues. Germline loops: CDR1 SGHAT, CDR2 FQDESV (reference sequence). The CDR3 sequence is CASSFRTGAGNEQFF. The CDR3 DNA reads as TGTGCCAGCAGCTTCCGGACAGGGGCTGGCAATGAGCAGTTCTTC.

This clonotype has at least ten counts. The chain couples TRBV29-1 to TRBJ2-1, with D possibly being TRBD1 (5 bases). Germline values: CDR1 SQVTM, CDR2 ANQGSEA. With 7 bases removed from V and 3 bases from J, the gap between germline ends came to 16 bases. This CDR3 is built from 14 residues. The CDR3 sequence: CSASTGQVYNEQFF. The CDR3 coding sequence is TGCAGCGCCAGCACAGGACAAGTCTACAATGAGCAGTTCTTC.

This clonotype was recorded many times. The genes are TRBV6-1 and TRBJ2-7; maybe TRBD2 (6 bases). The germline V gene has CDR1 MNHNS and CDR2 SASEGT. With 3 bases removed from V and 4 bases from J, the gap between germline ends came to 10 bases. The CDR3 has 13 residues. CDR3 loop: CASSDGDWYEQYF. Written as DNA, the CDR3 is TGTGCCAGCAGTGACGGGGACTGGTACGAGCAGTACTTC.

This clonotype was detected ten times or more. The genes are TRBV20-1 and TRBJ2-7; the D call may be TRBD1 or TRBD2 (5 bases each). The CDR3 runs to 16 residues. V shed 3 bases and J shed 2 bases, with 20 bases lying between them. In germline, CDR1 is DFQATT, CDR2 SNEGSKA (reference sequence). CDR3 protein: CSARPAMGTEPYEQYF. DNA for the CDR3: TGCAGTGCTAGGCCCGCAATGGGGACGGAACCCTACGAGCAGTACTTC.

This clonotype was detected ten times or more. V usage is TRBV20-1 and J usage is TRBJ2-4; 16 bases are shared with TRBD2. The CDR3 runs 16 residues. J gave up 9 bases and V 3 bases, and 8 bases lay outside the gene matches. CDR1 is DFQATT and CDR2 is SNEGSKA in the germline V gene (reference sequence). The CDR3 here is CSASPGLAGGPSIQYF. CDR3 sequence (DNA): TGCAGTGCTAGCCCGGGACTAGCGGGGGGGCCCAGCATTCAGTACTTC.

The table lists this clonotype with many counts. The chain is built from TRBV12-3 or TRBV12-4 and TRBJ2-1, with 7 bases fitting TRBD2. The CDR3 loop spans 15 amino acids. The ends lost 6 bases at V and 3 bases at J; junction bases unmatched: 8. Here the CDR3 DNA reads TGTGCCAGCAGCCCAACCGGGGGGAACTACAATGAGCAGTTCTTC. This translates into CASSPTGGNYNEQFF.

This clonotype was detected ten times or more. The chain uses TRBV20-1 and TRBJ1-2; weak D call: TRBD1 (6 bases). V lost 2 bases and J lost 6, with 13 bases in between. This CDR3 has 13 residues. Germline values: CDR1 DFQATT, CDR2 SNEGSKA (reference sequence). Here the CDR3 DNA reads TGCAGTGCTAGAATGGGGGCTCTAGATGGCTACACCTTC. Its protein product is CSARMGALDGYTF.

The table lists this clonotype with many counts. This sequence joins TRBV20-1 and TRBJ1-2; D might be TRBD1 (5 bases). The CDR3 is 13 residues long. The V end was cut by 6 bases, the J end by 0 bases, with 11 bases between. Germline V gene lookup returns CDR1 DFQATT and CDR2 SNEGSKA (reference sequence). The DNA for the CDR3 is TGCAGTGCCACGACAGCGACTAACTATGGCTACACCTTC. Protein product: CSATTATNYGYTF.

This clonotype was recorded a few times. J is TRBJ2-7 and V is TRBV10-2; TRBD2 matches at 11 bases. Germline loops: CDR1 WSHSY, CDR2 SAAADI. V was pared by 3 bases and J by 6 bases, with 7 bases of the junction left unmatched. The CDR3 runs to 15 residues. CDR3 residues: CASSELAGVDGEQYF. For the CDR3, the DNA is TGCGCCAGCAGTGAACTAGCGGGAGTAGATGGCGAGCAGTACTTC.

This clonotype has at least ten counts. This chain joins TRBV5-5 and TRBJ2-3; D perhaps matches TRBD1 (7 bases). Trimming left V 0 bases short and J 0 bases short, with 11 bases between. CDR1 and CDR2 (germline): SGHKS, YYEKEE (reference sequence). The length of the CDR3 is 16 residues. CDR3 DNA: TGTGCCAGCAGCTTGGCAGGGGGGTATAGCACAGATACGCAGTATTTT. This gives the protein CASSLAGGYSTDTQYF. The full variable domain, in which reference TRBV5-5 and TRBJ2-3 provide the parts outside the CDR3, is DAGVTQSPTHLIKTRGQQVTLRCSPISGHKSVSWYQQVLGQGPQFIFQYYEKEERGRGNFPDRFSARQFPNYSSELNVNALLLGDSALYLCASSLAGGYSTDTQYFGPGTRLTVL.

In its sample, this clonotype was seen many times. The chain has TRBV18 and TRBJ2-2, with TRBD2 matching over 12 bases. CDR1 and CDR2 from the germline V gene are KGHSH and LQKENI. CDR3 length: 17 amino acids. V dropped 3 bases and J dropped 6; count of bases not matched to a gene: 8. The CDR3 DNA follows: TGTGCCAGCTCACCGCGGACTAGCGGGATTGATGCCGGGGAGCTGTTTTTT. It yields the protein CASSPRTSGIDAGELFF.

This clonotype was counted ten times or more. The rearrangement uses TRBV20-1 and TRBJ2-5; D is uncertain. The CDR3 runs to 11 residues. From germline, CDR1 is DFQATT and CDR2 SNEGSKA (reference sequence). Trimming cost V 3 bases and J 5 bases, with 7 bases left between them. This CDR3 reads CSARNRETQYF. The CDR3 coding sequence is TGCAGTGCTAGGAATAGGGAGACCCAGTACTTC.

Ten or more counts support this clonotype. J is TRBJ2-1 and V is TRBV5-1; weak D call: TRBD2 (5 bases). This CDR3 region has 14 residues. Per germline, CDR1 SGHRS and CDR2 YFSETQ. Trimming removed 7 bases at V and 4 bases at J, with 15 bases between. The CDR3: CASYTSGNYNEQFF. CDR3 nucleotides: TGCGCCAGCTATACGAGCGGTAATTACAATGAGCAGTTCTTC.

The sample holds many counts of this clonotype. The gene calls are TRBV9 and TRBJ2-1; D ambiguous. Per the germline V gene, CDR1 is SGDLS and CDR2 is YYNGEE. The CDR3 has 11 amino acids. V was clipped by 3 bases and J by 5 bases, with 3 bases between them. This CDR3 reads CASSAHNEQFF. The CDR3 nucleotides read TGTGCCAGCAGCGCTCACAATGAGCAGTTCTTC.

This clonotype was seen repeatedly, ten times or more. CDR3 sequence: CSARRLAEYNEQFF. CDR3 nucleotides: TGCAGTGCTAGGAGGCTAGCGGAGTACAATGAGCAGTTCTTC. The chain has TRBV20-1 and TRBJ2-1, with 7 bases matching TRBD2. Germline CDR1 DFQATT, CDR2 SNEGSKA (reference sequence). This CDR3 region has 14 residues. V lost 3 bases to trimming and J lost 4 bases; unmatched junction nucleotides: 6.

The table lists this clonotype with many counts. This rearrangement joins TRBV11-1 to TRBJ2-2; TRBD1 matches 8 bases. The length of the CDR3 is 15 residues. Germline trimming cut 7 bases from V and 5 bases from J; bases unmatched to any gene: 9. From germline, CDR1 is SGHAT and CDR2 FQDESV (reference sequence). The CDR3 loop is CASTQQGGSTGELFF. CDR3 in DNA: TGTGCCAGCACCCAACAGGGGGGCTCGACCGGGGAGCTGTTTTTT. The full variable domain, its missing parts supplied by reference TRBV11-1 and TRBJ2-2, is EAEVAQSPRYKITEKSQAVAFWCDPISGHATLYWYRQILGQGPELLVQFQDESVVDDSQLPKDRFSAERLKGVDSTLKIQPAELGDSAMYLCASTQQGGSTGELFFGEGSRLTVL.

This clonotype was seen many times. This chain's CDR3 is CASSPRGQGAFVYEQYF. CDR3 in DNA: TGTGCCAGCAGCCCGCGGGGACAGGGGGCCTTCGTCTACGAGCAGTACTTC. This sequence joins TRBV5-5 and TRBJ2-7, with 12 bases lining up with TRBD1. The V segment lost 4 bases and the J segment 3 bases; nucleotides outside the gene matches: 11. Germline loops: CDR1 SGHKS, CDR2 YYEKEE (reference sequence). The CDR3 length is 17 residues.